This is a list of T cell receptor beta chains from one sample in a study of OX40 agonist ivuxolimab in advanced cancers. Sequenced by immunoSEQ multiplex PCR; TCRdb stores in-frame clones only, minus some. The data contain tens of thousands of clones, roughly 85% of them singletons. The starting material was CD4+ or CD8+ T cells sorted from blood, obtained in a trial of the OX40 agonist ivuxolimab. All receptors derive from an adult with an advanced solid tumor such as melanoma, head and neck, liver or kidney cancer. CDR3s include the opening cysteine and the closing phenylalanine or tryptophan. Some rows have no size entry. The others give once, few or many, or a class for an expanded clone.

TRBJ1-2 | . | TRBV4-3 | CASSQITGNYGYTF
TRBJ1-3 | . | TRBV9 | CASSVDGSGNTIYF
TRBJ2-6 | . | TRBV27 | CASSYGQISGANVLTF
TRBJ2-5 | once | TRBV9 | CASSVEAGGKETQYF
TRBJ1-1 | few | TRBV9 | CASSVGRRVGEAFF
TRBJ2-3 | . | TRBV30 | CAWSAERGGTDTQYF
TRBJ2-2 | . | TRBV2 | CASSDWGGNTGELFF
TRBJ1-1 | . | TRBV5-4 | CASSTGGQNTEAFF
TRBJ1-4 | . | TRBV6-5 | CASSLGQGAGEKLFF
TRBJ1-4 | few | TRBV2 | CASSVEGGQSNEKLFF
TRBJ2-7 | . | TRBV6-1 | CASSEEGDRGAYEQYF
TRBJ1-2 | . | TRBV19 | CASGDTSKRRGYGYTF
TRBJ1-4 | once | TRBV9 | CARQILPGVSLFF
TRBJ2-2 | . | TRBV6-5 | CASSPQGTNTGELFF
TRBJ2-7 | . | TRBV7-8 | CASSPSAGSSYEQYF
TRBJ2-1 | . | TRBV5-6 | CASSLRRTSGGTYNEQFF